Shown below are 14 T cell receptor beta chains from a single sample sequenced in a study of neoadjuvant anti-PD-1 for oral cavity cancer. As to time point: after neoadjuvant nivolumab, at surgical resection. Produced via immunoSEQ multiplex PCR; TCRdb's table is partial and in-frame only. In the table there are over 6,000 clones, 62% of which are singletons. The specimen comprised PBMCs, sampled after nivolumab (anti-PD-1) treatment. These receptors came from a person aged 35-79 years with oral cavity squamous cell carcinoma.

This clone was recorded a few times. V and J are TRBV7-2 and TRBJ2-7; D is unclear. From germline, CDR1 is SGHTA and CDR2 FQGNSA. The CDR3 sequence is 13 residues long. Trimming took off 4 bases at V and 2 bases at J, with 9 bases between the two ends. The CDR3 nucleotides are TGTGCCAGCAGCTCCCGGGCGGCCTACGAGCAGTACTTC. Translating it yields CASSSRAAYEQYF. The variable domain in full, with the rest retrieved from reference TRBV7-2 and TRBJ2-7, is GAGVSQSPSNKVTEKGKDVELRCDPISGHTALYWYRQSLGQGLEFLIYFQGNSAPDKSGLPSDRFSAERTGGSVSTLTIQRTQQEDSAVYLCASSSRAAYEQYFGPGTRLTVT.

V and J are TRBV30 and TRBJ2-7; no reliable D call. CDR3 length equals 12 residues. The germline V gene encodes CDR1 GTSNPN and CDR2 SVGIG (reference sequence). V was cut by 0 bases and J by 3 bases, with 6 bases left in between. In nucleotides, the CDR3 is TGTGCCTGGAGTGTAATTAGCTACGAGCAGTACTTC. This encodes CAWSVISYEQYF.

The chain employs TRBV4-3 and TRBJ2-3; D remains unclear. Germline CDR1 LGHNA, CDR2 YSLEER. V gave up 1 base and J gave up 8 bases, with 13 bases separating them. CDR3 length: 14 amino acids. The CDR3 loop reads CASSQASYAITQYF. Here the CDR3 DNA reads TGCGCCAGCAGCCAAGCGAGTTATGCTATTACGCAGTATTTT.

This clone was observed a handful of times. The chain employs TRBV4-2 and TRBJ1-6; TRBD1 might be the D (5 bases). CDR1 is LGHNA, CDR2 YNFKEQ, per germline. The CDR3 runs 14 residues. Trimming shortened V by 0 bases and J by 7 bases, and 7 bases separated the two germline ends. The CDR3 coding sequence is TGTGCCAGCAGCCAAGAGGCAGGGAATTCACCCCTCCACTTT. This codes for CASSQEAGNSPLHF.

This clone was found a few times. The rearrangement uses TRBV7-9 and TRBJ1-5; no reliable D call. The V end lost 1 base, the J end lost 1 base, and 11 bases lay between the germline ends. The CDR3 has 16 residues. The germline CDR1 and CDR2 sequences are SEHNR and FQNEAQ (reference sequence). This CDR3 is CASSLGTGMSNQPQHF. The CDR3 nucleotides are TGTGCCAGCAGCTTAGGGACGGGGATGAGCAATCAGCCCCAGCATTTT. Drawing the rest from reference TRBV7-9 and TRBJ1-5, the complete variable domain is DTGVSQNPRHKITKRGQNVTFRCDPISEHNRLYWYRQTLGQGPEFLTYFQNEAQLEKSRLLSDRFSAERPKGSFSTLEIQRTEQGDSAMYLCASSLGTGMSNQPQHFGDGTRLSIL.

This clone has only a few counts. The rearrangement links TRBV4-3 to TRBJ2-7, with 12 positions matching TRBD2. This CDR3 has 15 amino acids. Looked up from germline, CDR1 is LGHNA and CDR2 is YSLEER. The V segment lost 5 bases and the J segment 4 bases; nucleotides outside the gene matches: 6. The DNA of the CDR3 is TGCGCCAGCAGCGCCCGACTAGCGGGGGAGTACGAGCAGTACTTC. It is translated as CASSARLAGEYEQYF.

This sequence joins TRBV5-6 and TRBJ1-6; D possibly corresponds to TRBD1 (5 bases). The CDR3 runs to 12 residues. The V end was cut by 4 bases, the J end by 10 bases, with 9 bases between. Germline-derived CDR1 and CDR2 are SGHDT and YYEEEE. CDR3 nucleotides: TGTGCCAGCAGCCCAGGGCCCTCACCCCTCCACTTT. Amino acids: CASSPGPSPLHF.

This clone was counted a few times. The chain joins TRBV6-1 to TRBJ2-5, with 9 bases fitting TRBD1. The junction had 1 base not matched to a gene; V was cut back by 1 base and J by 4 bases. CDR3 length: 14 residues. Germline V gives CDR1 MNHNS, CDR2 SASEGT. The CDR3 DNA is TGTGCCAGCAGTGAAGGGACAGGGGTAGAGACCCAGTACTTC. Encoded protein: CASSEGTGVETQYF.

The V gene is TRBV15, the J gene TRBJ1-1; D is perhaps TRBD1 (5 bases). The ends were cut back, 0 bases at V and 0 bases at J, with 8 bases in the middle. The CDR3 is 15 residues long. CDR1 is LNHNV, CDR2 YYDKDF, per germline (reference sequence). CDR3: CATSRDRGVNTEAFF. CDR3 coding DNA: TGTGCCACCAGCAGAGATCGAGGGGTGAACACTGAAGCTTTCTTT. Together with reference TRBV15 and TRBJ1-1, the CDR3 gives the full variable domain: DAMVIQNPRYQVTQFGKPVTLSCSQTLNHNVMYWYQQKSSQAPKLLFHYYDKDFNNEADTPDNFQSRRPNTSFCFLDIRSPGLGDTAMYLCATSRDRGVNTEAFFGQGTRLTVV.

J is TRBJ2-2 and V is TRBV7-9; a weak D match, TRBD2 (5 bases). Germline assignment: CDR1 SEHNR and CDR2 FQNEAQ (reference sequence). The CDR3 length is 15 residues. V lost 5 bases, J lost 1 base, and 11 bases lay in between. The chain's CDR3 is CASSGDGRNTGELFF. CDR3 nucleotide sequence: TGTGCCAGCAGCGGGGATGGGAGGAACACCGGGGAGCTGTTTTTT.

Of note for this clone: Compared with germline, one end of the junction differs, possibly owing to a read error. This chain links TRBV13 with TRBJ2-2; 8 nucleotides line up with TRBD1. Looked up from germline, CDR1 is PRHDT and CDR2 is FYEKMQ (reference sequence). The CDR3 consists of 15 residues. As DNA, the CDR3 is TGTGCCAGCAGCATAGGACAGGGTGCCACCGGGGAGCTGTTTTTT. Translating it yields CASSIGQGATGELFF.

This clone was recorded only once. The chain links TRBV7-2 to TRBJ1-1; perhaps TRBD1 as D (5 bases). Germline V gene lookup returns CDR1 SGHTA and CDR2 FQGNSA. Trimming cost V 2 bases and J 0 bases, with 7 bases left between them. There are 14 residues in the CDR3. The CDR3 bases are TGTGCCAGCAGCTTATGGGGGATGAACACTGAAGCTTTCTTT. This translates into CASSLWGMNTEAFF.

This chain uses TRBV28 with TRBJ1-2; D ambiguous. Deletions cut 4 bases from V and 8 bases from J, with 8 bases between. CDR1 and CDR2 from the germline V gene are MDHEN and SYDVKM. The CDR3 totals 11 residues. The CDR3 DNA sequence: TGTGCCAGCAGTTCTCCGAGAGGCTACACCTTC. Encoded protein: CASSSPRGYTF.

CDR3 region: CASSPTGSSGNTIYF. The CDR3 DNA reads as TGTGCCAGCAGTCCTACAGGGAGCTCTGGAAACACCATATATTTT. This rearrangement joins TRBV6-5 to TRBJ1-3; possible D gene TRBD1, 6 bases. The CDR3 totals 15 residues. Trimming left V 5 bases short and J 0 bases short, with 11 bases between. Germline V gives CDR1 MNHEY, CDR2 SVGAGI.